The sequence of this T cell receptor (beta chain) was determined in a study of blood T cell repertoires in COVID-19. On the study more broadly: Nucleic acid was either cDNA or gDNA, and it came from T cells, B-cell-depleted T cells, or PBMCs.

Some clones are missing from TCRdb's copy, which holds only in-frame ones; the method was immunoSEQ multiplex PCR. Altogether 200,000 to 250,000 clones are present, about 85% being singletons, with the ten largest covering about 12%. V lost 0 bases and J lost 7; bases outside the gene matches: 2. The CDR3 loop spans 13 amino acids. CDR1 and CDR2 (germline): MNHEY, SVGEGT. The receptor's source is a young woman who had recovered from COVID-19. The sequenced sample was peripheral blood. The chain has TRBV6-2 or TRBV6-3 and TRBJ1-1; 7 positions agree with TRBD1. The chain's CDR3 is CASSYSNRGEAFF. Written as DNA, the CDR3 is TGTGCCAGCAGTTACTCGAACAGGGGTGAAGCTTTCTTT.